These T cell receptor beta chains were read from a single sample in a study of T cell responses to AZD1222 COVID-19 vaccine. Only in-frame clones appear in the TCRdb table, and some are missing; sequencing was by immunoSEQ multiplex PCR. Counted here are 160,000 or so clones, around nine tenths occurring once; the ten biggest clones make up around 1.9%. The sample here was peripheral blood, taken on day 0 of AZD1222 vaccination. These receptors originate from an adult in good health. Both conserved end residues are part of each CDR3. D genes are given only for firm matches. A row's size may be missing; if present it is once, few, many or a size class.

clone_size j_call v_call d_call cdr3_nt cdr3_aa
NA TRBJ1-6 TRBV7-9 NA TGTGCCAGCAGCTTAGAGGGGGTGTCTAATTCACCCCTCCACTTT CASSLEGVSNSPLHF
NA TRBJ1-3 TRBV28 TRBD1 TGTGCCAGCAGAAGAACAGGGGGCTTGGACACCATATATTTT CASRRTGGLDTIYF
NA TRBJ2-3 TRBV5-1 NA TGCGCCAGCAGCTTGGTTAGCGGCGTAGATACGCAGTATTTT CASSLVSGVDTQYF
NA TRBJ2-1 TRBV15 TRBD2 TGTGCCACCAGCAGAAAGACTAGCGGGAGTTACGGTGAGCAGTTCTTC CATSRKTSGSYGEQFF
NA TRBJ1-1 TRBV5-6 TRBD1 TGTGCCAGCAGCACGGGGACAGTGGGGGAAGCTTTCTTT CASSTGTVGEAFF
NA TRBJ2-6 TRBV28 NA TGTGCCAGCAGAACCGGACCTAACTCTGGGGCCAACGTCCTGACTTTC CASRTGPNSGANVLTF
NA TRBJ1-2 TRBV14 NA TGTGCCAGCAGCCGGGGCCAGGGTACCTATGGCTACACCTTC CASSRGQGTYGYTF
NA TRBJ2-3 TRBV4-3 TRBD2 TGCGCCAGCAGCCAAACAAAGACTAGCGGAAGCACAGATACGCAGTATTTT CASSQTKTSGSTDTQYF
NA TRBJ2-1 TRBV27 TRBD2 TGTGCCAGCAGTTTCGGGGGGAGCTCCTACAATGAGCAGTTCTTC CASSFGGSSYNEQFF
few TRBJ1-5 TRBV28 NA TGTGCCAGCAGTTTGGGGAATCAGCCCCAGCATTTT CASSLGNQPQHF
NA TRBJ2-1 TRBV5-1 TRBD2 TGCGCCAGCAGCTTGGTACTAGCGCTCGAAACTACACAGTTCTTC CASSLVLALETTQFF
NA TRBJ2-1 TRBV6-5 TRBD1 TGTGCCAGCAGTTACTCCGGGACAGGGTCCTACAATGAGCAGTTCTTC CASSYSGTGSYNEQFF
NA TRBJ2-1 TRBV4-3 TRBD2 TGCGCCAGCAGCCAAGATCACGCTAGCGGGTTCACCTACAATGAGCAGTTCTTC CASSQDHASGFTYNEQFF
once TRBJ2-7 TRBV3-1/TRBV3-2 TRBD2 TGTGCCAGCCGACTGCTTCGGGGGGTATACGAGCAGTACTTC CASRLLRGVYEQYF
once TRBJ1-5 TRBV5-8 NA TGTGCCAGCAGCTTGAGGGGGGCTAATCAGCCCCAGCATTTT CASSLRGANQPQHF
NA TRBJ1-6 TRBV5-6 NA TGTGCCAGCAGCTTGGGGGTCTCTAATTCACCCCTCCACTTT CASSLGVSNSPLHF
NA TRBJ2-7 TRBV2 NA TGTGCCAGCAGTGGCCGGGCGGGGAATACCTACGAGCAGTACTTC CASSGRAGNTYEQYF
NA TRBJ2-5 TRBV28 NA TGTGCCAGCAGTCTTGACCTCCGGGACAAAGAGACCCAGTACTTC CASSLDLRDKETQYF
NA TRBJ1-1 TRBV7-2 NA TGTGCCAGCAGCTTAGCTCGCCTGTGGGGCACTGAAGCTTTCTTT CASSLARLWGTEAFF
once TRBJ1-1 TRBV19 NA TGTGCCAGTAGTAGGGGGACGGAGGGTTTCTTT CASSRGTEGFF
NA TRBJ2-7 TRBV24-1 TRBD2 TGTGCCACCAGTGATACCAGCGGGAGGGCCTCCGAGCAGTACTTC CATSDTSGRASEQYF
NA TRBJ1-6 TRBV24-1 TRBD1 TGTGCCACCAGTGACAGGGGACAGGGGATTAATTCACCCCTCCACTTT CATSDRGQGINSPLHF
NA TRBJ1-1 TRBV29-1 NA TGCAGCGTTCTAGTACAGGGATCCAACACTGAAGCTTTCTTT CSVLVQGSNTEAFF
NA TRBJ2-3 TRBV11-2 TRBD2 TGTGCCAGCAGCCCGGTCCCGGCTAGCGGGAGGGGGGCTACGCAGTATTTT CASSPVPASGRGATQYF
NA TRBJ2-3 TRBV4-3 NA TGCGCCAGCAGCCAAGAATTCAGGCCCCTATGGTGGACAGATACGCAGTATTTT CASSQEFRPLWWTDTQYF
NA TRBJ2-5 TRBV5-6 TRBD2 TGTGCCAGCAGCTCCCTAGCGGGAGTAGAGGAGACCCAGTACTTC CASSSLAGVEETQYF
NA TRBJ1-4 TRBV7-9 NA TGTGCCAGCAGCATACCCTACGGGAGTAGTGGCGAAAAACTGTTTTTT CASSIPYGSSGEKLFF
NA TRBJ2-2 TRBV6-5 TRBD2 TGTGCCAGCAGATCCTTAGCGGGACACACCGGGGAGCTGTTTTTT CASRSLAGHTGELFF
NA TRBJ2-3 TRBV28 NA TGTGCCAGCAGTTCCGGAGAGACAGACACAGATACGCAGTATTTT CASSSGETDTDTQYF
NA TRBJ1-3 TRBV9 TRBD1 TGTGCCAGCAGCGTAGGGCTTATGGGACAGCACTCTGGAAACACCATATATTTT CASSVGLMGQHSGNTIYF
NA TRBJ2-7 TRBV10-3 TRBD2 TGTGCCATCAGTGAGTCGAGTCGAGTAGCGGGAGAATGGGAGCAGTACTTC CAISESSRVAGEWEQYF
few TRBJ1-4 TRBV27 NA TGTGCCAGCACCCCCCTCGTGGCAGGGGTGGCAACTAATGAAAAACTGTTTTTT CASTPLVAGVATNEKLFF
NA TRBJ1-1 TRBV28 NA TGTGCCAGCAGACGCCCAGGGGAATCTGAAGCTTTCTTT CASRRPGESEAFF
NA TRBJ1-1 TRBV2 NA TGTGCCAGCAGCGGCCCAGGGGATTTGGAAGCTTTCTTT CASSGPGDLEAFF
NA TRBJ2-7 TRBV11-2 TRBD2 TGTGCCAGCAGCTTAATAGCGGGAGGGACGTACGAGCAGTACTTC CASSLIAGGTYEQYF
NA TRBJ2-2 TRBV6-5 NA TGTGCCAGCAGTTACTCTTCCCAGAGGTGGGGCGGGGAGCTGTTTTTT CASSYSSQRWGGELFF
NA TRBJ1-1 TRBV7-2 TRBD1 TGTGCCAGCAGAGGACAGGGACGAAGGGCTGAAGCTTTCTTT CASRGQGRRAEAFF
NA TRBJ1-2 TRBV2 NA TGTGCCAGCAGTGGAGGGGGAAGGGGAAACTATGGCTACACCTTC CASSGGGRGNYGYTF
NA TRBJ2-1 TRBV11-3 TRBD1 TGTGCCAGCAGCTTCGGACAGGCAAATTACAATGAGCAGTTCTTC CASSFGQANYNEQFF
NA TRBJ1-6 TRBV3-1/TRBV3-2 NA TGTGCCAGCAGCCAAGCCCCGGTAGGGACTAATTCACCCCTCCACTTT CASSQAPVGTNSPLHF
once TRBJ2-7 TRBV4-3 NA TGCGCCAGCAGCCAAGATCGAAGCTACGAGCAGTACTTC CASSQDRSYEQYF
NA TRBJ1-1 TRBV28 NA TGTGCCAGCAATTCGAACACTGAAGCTTTCTTT CASNSNTEAFF
NA TRBJ1-1 TRBV18 TRBD1 TGTGCCAGCTCACCTCCTGGACAGGGGGATGTGAGAGCTTTCTTT CASSPPGQGDVRAFF
NA TRBJ1-1 TRBV7-9 TRBD1 TGTGCCAGCAGCTTTATCGACAGGGGGCCTGAAGCTTTCTTT CASSFIDRGPEAFF
NA TRBJ1-3 TRBV27 NA TGTGCCAGCAGTCTCCGAGGGGCCTCTGGAAACACCATATATTTT CASSLRGASGNTIYF
NA TRBJ2-5 TRBV19 TRBD2 TGTGCCAGTAGTTATGGACTAGCGAAAGAGACCCAGTACTTC CASSYGLAKETQYF
once TRBJ1-4 TRBV7-2 NA TGTGCCAGCAGCACCCGGACAGATTTCGGTGAAAAACTGTTTTTT CASSTRTDFGEKLFF
NA TRBJ1-2 TRBV19 TRBD1 TGTGCCAGTATCGGGTGGGACTTCGCGGGACAGAGAGAATATGGCTACACCTTC CASIGWDFAGQREYGYTF
NA TRBJ1-1 TRBV29-1 NA TGCAGCGTTCACTTTCGGTTGAAGAACACTGAAGCTTTCTTT CSVHFRLKNTEAFF